This is a list of T cell receptor beta chains from one sample in a study of neurological immune-mediated disorders. TCRdb recomputed calls from the 5' RACE reads with MiXCR, one row per CDR3 protein. The sample yields about 46,000 distinct CDR3 sequences, around 2.9% seen once. The sample comprised PBMCs. Receptors were obtained from a woman in her forties or fifties with multiple sclerosis. Each CDR3 is given with its conserved first and last residue. D genes are given only for firm matches. Size is omitted from some rows. Given values are once, few, many or a class for expanded clones.

many	TRBV20-1	TRBJ2-5	TRBD1	CSARDVGQGAAETQYF	TGCAGTGCTAGAGATGTGGGACAGGGGGCCGCAGAGACCCAGTACTTC
many	TRBV12-3/TRBV12-4	TRBJ2-3	TRBD2	CASSLLAVSTDTQYF	TGTGCCAGCAGTTTGCTAGCGGTTAGCACAGATACGCAGTATTTT
many	TRBV11-1	TRBJ1-4	-	CASSRPSEKLFF	TGTGCCAGCAGCCGCCCTAGTGAAAAACTGTTTTTT
many	TRBV27	TRBJ2-5	-	CASSRGQIQETQYF	TGTGCCAGCAGTAGAGGACAGATCCAAGAGACCCAGTACTTC
many	TRBV7-6	TRBJ1-5	TRBD1	CASSLGTGENQPQHF	TGTGCCAGCAGCTTAGGGACAGGGGAAAATCAGCCCCAGCATTTT
many	TRBV20-1	TRBJ1-2	TRBD1	CSARGTGNYGYTF	TGCAGTGCGAGGGGGACAGGGAACTATGGCTACACCTTC
many	TRBV2	TRBJ1-2	-	CAHNRDTSNYGYTF	TGTGCCCACAACCGGGACACCTCTAACTATGGCTACACCTTC
many	TRBV27	TRBJ2-7	-	CASSLAHGKKGVF	TGTGCCAGCAGCCTGGCCCACGGCAAAAAGGGGGTGTTC
many	TRBV12-3/TRBV12-4	TRBJ1-4	-	CASSPHNEKLFF	TGTGCCAGCAGTCCCCATAATGAAAAACTGTTTTTT
-	TRBV30	TRBJ1-1	-	CAWRDTKHTEAFF	TGTGCCTGGAGGGACACGAAGCACACTGAAGCTTTCTTT
many	TRBV2	TRBJ2-5	-	CASSRSDYQETQYF	TGTGCCAGCAGTAGAAGCGATTACCAAGAGACCCAGTACTTC
many	TRBV27	TRBJ2-1	-	CASSRFGEQFF	TGTGCCAGCAGTCGGTTCGGTGAGCAGTTCTTC
many	TRBV2	TRBJ2-7	TRBD2	CASKFRGGVKAYEQYF	TGTGCCAGCAAGTTTCGTGGGGGGGTTAAGGCCTACGAGCAGTACTTC
many	TRBV5-1	TRBJ2-7	TRBD2	CASSYPSGASYEQYF	TGCGCCAGCAGCTACCCTAGCGGGGCCTCCTACGAGCAGTACTTC
many	TRBV20-1	TRBJ2-3	TRBD2	CSARDHSGSGGTDTQYF	TGCAGTGCTAGAGACCATAGCGGGAGTGGAGGCACAGATACGCAGTATTTT
many	TRBV7-9	TRBJ2-1	-	CASSNRADGTGSSYNEQFF	TGTGCCAGCAGCAATCGGGCCGACGGAACAGGAAGCTCCTACAATGAGCAGTTCTTC
many	TRBV2	TRBJ2-2	TRBD1	CASRAKTGTGNTGELFF	TGTGCCAGCAGGGCGAAAACCGGGACAGGGAACACCGGGGAGCTGTTTTTT
many	TRBV7-2	TRBJ1-6	TRBD1	CASSLAGQTNSPLHF	TGTGCCAGCAGCTTGGCGGGACAGACTAATTCACCCCTCCACTTT
many	TRBV29-1	TRBJ2-5	TRBD1	CSVVTTGVWETQYF	TGCAGCGTTGTAACAACAGGGGTATGGGAGACCCAGTACTTC
many	TRBV5-1	TRBJ2-3	-	CASRIPESGSSTDTQYF	TGCGCCAGCAGGATACCGGAAAGCGGCTCTAGCACAGATACGCAGTATTTT
many	TRBV7-8	TRBJ1-6	TRBD1	CASSLTQTGGDSPLHF	TGTGCCAGCAGCTTAACCCAGACAGGGGGCGATTCACCCCTCCACTTT
many	TRBV20-1	TRBJ2-5	TRBD2	CSARDLNGGETQYF	TGCAGTGCTAGAGATTTAAACGGGGGGGAGACCCAGTACTTC
many	TRBV20-1	TRBJ1-2	-	CSARDREGDGYTF	TGCAGTGCTAGAGATCGGGAGGGAGATGGCTACACCTTC
many	TRBV7-8	TRBJ2-7	-	CASSLPSSYEQYF	TGTGCCAGCAGCTTACCAAGCTCCTACGAGCAGTACTTC
many	TRBV5-1	TRBJ1-2	-	CASSFRQGRGYTF	TGCGCCAGCAGCTTCAGGCAGGGTCGGGGCTACACCTTC
many	TRBV25-1	TRBJ1-2	-	CASSEGHPYGYTF	TGTGCCAGCAGCGAGGGACATCCATATGGCTACACCTTC
many	TRBV12-3/TRBV12-4	TRBJ2-1	TRBD1	CASSLWQGDEQFF	TGTGCCAGCAGTTTGTGGCAGGGGGATGAGCAGTTCTTC
many	TRBV12-3/TRBV12-4	TRBJ2-3	TRBD2	CASSFLAGVGDTQYF	TGTGCCAGCAGTTTTCTAGCGGGAGTGGGGGATACGCAGTATTTT
many	TRBV15	TRBJ2-7	-	CATSREEGSSYEQYF	TGTGCCACCAGCAGAGAAGAGGGTTCCTCCTACGAGCAGTACTTC
many	TRBV14	TRBJ1-5	-	CASSQGGFGENQPQHF	TGTGCCAGCAGCCAAGGGGGGTTCGGAGAAAATCAGCCCCAGCATTTT
many	TRBV7-2	TRBJ1-1	-	CASSPSLRMSRSTEAFF	TGTGCCAGCAGCCCGAGCCTTAGGATGTCAAGGAGCACTGAAGCTTTCTTT
many	TRBV12-3/TRBV12-4	TRBJ2-2	TRBD1	CASSWDRGQTGELFF	TGTGCCAGCTCCTGGGACAGGGGGCAGACCGGGGAGCTGTTTTTT
many	TRBV5-1	TRBJ2-5	-	CASSLRQGGQETQYF	TGCGCCAGCAGCTTGCGTCAGGGGGGCCAAGAGACCCAGTACTTC
many	TRBV4-1	TRBJ2-3	TRBD1	CASSQDRTGASTDTQYF	TGCGCCAGCAGCCAAGATCGGACAGGGGCTAGCACAGATACGCAGTATTTT
few	TRBV12-3/TRBV12-4	TRBJ2-5	-	CASSLMATPGETQYF	TGTGCCAGCAGTTTAATGGCCACCCCCGGAGAGACCCAGTACTTC
few	TRBV5-1	TRBJ2-1	TRBD2	CASSLISSSGGYNEQFF	TGCGCCAGCAGCTTGATTTCGTCTAGCGGGGGGTACAATGAGCAGTTCTTC
-	TRBV29-1	TRBJ2-7	TRBD2	CSVAQAGGSIEQYF	TGCAGCGTTGCCCAGGCGGGGGGTAGCATCGAGCAGTACTTC
many	TRBV20-1	TRBJ1-1	TRBD1	CSATQGAFTEAFF	TGCAGTGCCACACAGGGGGCATTCACTGAAGCTTTCTTT
many	TRBV28	TRBJ2-2	TRBD1	CASSSGAGGNTGELFF	TGTGCCAGCAGTTCCGGGGCAGGGGGTAACACCGGGGAGCTGTTTTTT
many	TRBV15	TRBJ1-6	-	CATSSNRKNSPLHF	TGTGCCACCAGCAGCAACAGGAAAAATTCACCCCTCCACTTT
many	TRBV5-1	TRBJ1-1	-	CASSLEVGWNTEAFF	TGCGCCAGCAGCTTGGAGGTAGGGTGGAACACTGAAGCTTTCTTT
many	TRBV5-1	TRBJ2-1	TRBD2	CASSSGLAGGYEQFF	TGCGCCAGCAGCTCTGGACTAGCGGGAGGTTATGAGCAGTTCTTC
many	TRBV6-6	TRBJ1-1	-	CASSYPGENTEAFF	TGTGCCAGCAGTTACCCAGGTGAGAACACTGAAGCTTTCTTT